This TCR beta chain originates from a study of blood T cell repertoires in COVID-19. The overall study: Samples came from the United States, Italy and Spain, spanning acute and convalescent COVID-19. Sample material is recorded as cDNA or gDNA derived from T cells, B-cell-depleted T cells, or PBMCs.

Sequencing was performed with immunoSEQ multiplex PCR; in TCRdb, only in-frame clones are kept and a portion is missing. Counted here are some 66,000 clones, 85% to 90% occurring once; the ten biggest clones make up 5.5% to 8%. The material sequenced was peripheral blood. The source of this sequence is a man aged 50-59 years with active COVID-19.

CDR3 loop: CAWSPQEYEQFF. The CDR3 region has the DNA TGTGCCTGGAGTCCACAGGAATATGAGCAGTTCTTC. V and J are TRBV30 and TRBJ2-1, with a weak D call TRBD1 (5 bases). Looked up from germline, CDR1 is GTSNPN and CDR2 is SVGIG (reference sequence). This CDR3 is 12 amino acids long. V was clipped by 2 bases and J by 8 bases, with 10 bases between them.